This T cell receptor (beta chain) was sequenced for a study of vaccination and CD4 T cells after COVID-19. On the study more broadly: Cellular stimulation was performed using overlapping spike peptides derived from SARS-CoV-2, HCoV-NL63, HCoV-OC43 and HCoV-229E.

Described treatment: roughly nine-day PBMC culture with coronavirus spike peptide pools or control peptides (ViraFEST assay). Antigen-specific T cell expansion with peptide pools preceded TCR sequencing in the ViraFEST approach. Study-level results: Convalescent patients' clones that were vaccine-specific were spike mono-reactive in 304 of 307 cases. A median of approximately 90% of reactive clones, in convalescent patients, became evident only post-vaccination.

Oncomine TCR Beta short-read sequencing was applied to DNA from cultured CD4+ T cells. From the PCR reads, TCRdb called clonotypes with MiXCR, one entry per CDR3 protein. The sample gives 25,000 to 30,000 distinct CDR3 sequences, 40% to 55% of which show up once; about 30% is in the top ten. About this clonotype: The antigen is not known.

The CDR3 spans 12 residues. Germline CDR1 MNHNS, CDR2 SASEGT. V gave up 6 bases and J gave up 7 bases, with 7 bases separating them. This sequence was found in a human donor who received a COVID-19 vaccine. This chain uses TRBV6-1 with TRBJ1-6, with D hard to call. The source was CD4+ T cells from blood, cultured in vitro, collected before SARS-CoV-2 vaccination. Written as DNA, the CDR3 is TGTGCCAGCAGGCCAGTGAATTCACCCCTCCACTTT. Protein sequence: CASRPVNSPLHF.